This T cell receptor beta chain was found in a study of T cells in Graves' hyperthyroidism and ophthalmopathy. The source material, RNA transcripts, was used to amplify TCR beta CDR3 regions. An initial round of RT-PCR targeting the TCR CDR3 relied on the HTBI primer set. TCRdb ran MiXCR on the multiplex PCR reads and lists one entry per CDR3 protein. The sample has some 440,000 distinct CDR3 sequences; around a sixth are singletons. The hyperthyroidism was newly diagnosed and had lasted under 2 months; the patients were aged 18 to 65. This clonotype has a count of ten or more. Sequenced: blood. This sequence was found in a woman under 30 with Graves' hyperthyroidism.

CDR3 region: CASRSFSGGAREQFF. The CDR3 coding sequence is TGTGCCAGCAGGTCATTTAGCGGGGGGGCTCGGGAGCAGTTCTTC. The V gene is TRBV7-2, the J gene TRBJ2-1; 11 nucleotides align to TRBD2. This CDR3 region has 15 residues. V was pared by 6 bases and J by 10 bases, with 11 bases of the junction left unmatched. CDR1 is SGHTA, CDR2 FQGNSA, per germline.